These T cell receptor beta chains were read from a single sample in a study of blood T cell repertoires in COVID-19. Measured with immunoSEQ multiplex PCR; TCRdb has only the in-frame clones, and not every one. Of approximately 85,000 clones listed, roughly 87% are singletons. Sequenced sample: peripheral blood. The receptor set was obtained from a woman aged 45-65 years with active or convalescent COVID-19. Both conserved end residues are part of each CDR3. The D gene is left open where the match is weak. Only part of the rows carry a size: once, few, many, or a class if the clone is expanded.

TRBD1 | NA | TRBJ2-1 | 15 | TRBV29-1 | TGCAGCGTTGAAGGTTTAGGGACAGGGTACAATGAGCAGTTCTTC | CSVEGLGTGYNEQFF
NA | NA | TRBJ1-1 | 14 | TRBV6-2/TRBV6-3 | TGTGCCAGCAGTTACACTGGGGGGAGCACTGAAGCTTTCTTT | CASSYTGGSTEAFF
NA | NA | TRBJ1-4 | 15 | TRBV7-9 | TGTGCCAGCAGACCTACCGGGAGGGGAGACGAAAAACTGTTTTTT | CASRPTGRGDEKLFF
NA | NA | TRBJ1-1 | 11 | TRBV12-3/TRBV12-4 | TGTGCCAGCATCTTGAACACTGAAGCTTTCTTT | CASILNTEAFF
TRBD1 | NA | TRBJ1-5 | 20 | TRBV5-1 | TGCGCCAGCAGCTTGATACGAGGGACAGGGAGTATCTACTGTAATCAGCCCCAGCATTTT | CASSLIRGTGSIYCNQPQHF
NA | few | TRBJ1-5 | 16 | TRBV7-2 | TGTGCCAGCAGCCTCGTCTCGGCGGGCGCGGATCAGCCCCAGCATTTT | CASSLVSAGADQPQHF
TRBD2 | NA | TRBJ2-2 | 16 | TRBV30 | TGTGCCGGGACTAGCGGGGGGGCTCTAGACACCGGGGAGCTGTTTTTT | CAGTSGGALDTGELFF
TRBD1 | NA | TRBJ1-5 | 15 | TRBV6-2/TRBV6-3 | TGTGCCAGCAGCCCCGGGACAGTGGGCAATCAGCCCCAGCATTTT | CASSPGTVGNQPQHF
TRBD1 | NA | TRBJ1-1 | 14 | TRBV19 | TGTGCCAGTCAACAGACAGGGTTGAACACTGAAGCTTTCTTT | CASQQTGLNTEAFF
NA | NA | TRBJ1-5 | 14 | TRBV18 | TGTGCCAGCTCACTAACAGCTTTCGGTCAGCCCCAGCATTTT | CASSLTAFGQPQHF
TRBD1 | NA | TRBJ2-7 | 14 | TRBV19 | TGTGCCAGTAGTGGGGGACAGGTTTCCTACGAGCAGTACTTC | CASSGGQVSYEQYF
NA | once | TRBJ1-1 | 14 | TRBV18 | TGTGCCAGCTCACCACGGGGGGGTGACACTGAAGCTTTCTTT | CASSPRGGDTEAFF
TRBD1 | NA | TRBJ1-2 | 14 | TRBV6-1 | TGTGCCAGCAGTGAAGATGGCAGGGGGGATGGCTACACCTTC | CASSEDGRGDGYTF
TRBD1 | NA | TRBJ1-5 | 18 | TRBV5-1 | TGCGCCAGCAGCTTGGGGACAGGGGCCGGGTTTGGCAATCAGCCCCAGCATTTT | CASSLGTGAGFGNQPQHF
TRBD1 | NA | TRBJ2-7 | 16 | TRBV5-3 | TGTGCCAGAAGACAACATCCCGGGACAGTCTCCTACGAGCAGTACTTC | CARRQHPGTVSYEQYF
TRBD1 | NA | TRBJ2-7 | 12 | TRBV5-6 | TGTGCCAGCGGGCAGGGGGCGATCGAGCAGTACTTC | CASGQGAIEQYF
TRBD1 | once | TRBJ1-4 | 14 | TRBV6-2/TRBV6-3 | TGTGCCAGCAGTTACTCGACAGGGATGGGAAAACTGTTTTTT | CASSYSTGMGKLFF
NA | NA | TRBJ2-2 | 15 | TRBV7-9 | TGTGCCAGCAGCTTCGGGACTCATAACACCGGGGAGCTGTTTTTT | CASSFGTHNTGELFF
NA | few | TRBJ1-6 | 13 | TRBV2 | TGTGCCAGCAGTGAAGGACGGAGTTCACCCCTCCACTTT | CASSEGRSSPLHF
NA | NA | TRBJ1-3 | 17 | TRBV7-2 | TGTGCCAGCAGCTCTTTTCTCGGGTTCAGCTCTGGAAACACCATATATTTT | CASSSFLGFSSGNTIYF
NA | NA | TRBJ1-1 | 13 | TRBV6-2/TRBV6-3 | TGTGCCAGCAGTTACGGGGGGGGCACTGAAGCTTTCTTT | CASSYGGGTEAFF
TRBD2 | NA | TRBJ2-7 | 14 | TRBV7-9 | TGTGCCAGCAGCCGAACTAGCGGGGTATACGAGCAGTACTTC | CASSRTSGVYEQYF
TRBD1 | NA | TRBJ1-1 | 14 | TRBV4-3 | TGCGCCAGCAGCGGAACAGGGGTGGGGACTGAAGCTTTCTTT | CASSGTGVGTEAFF